The 32 T cell receptor beta chains below were found in one sample sequenced in a study of cytomegalovirus exposure and HLA in healthy donors. TCRdb keeps only in-frame clones here, not all; method: immunoSEQ multiplex PCR. The sample holds 200,000 to 300,000 clones, 70% to 90% seen once. The sequenced sample was PBMCs. The receptors stem from a woman younger than 45 in good health and CMV-seropositive.

This chain joins TRBV4-2 and TRBJ2-7; possible D gene TRBD1, 6 bases. The CDR3 runs to 17 residues. Trimming pared 0 bases from V and 5 bases from J, leaving 20 bases between. The germline gives CDR1 LGHNA, CDR2 YNFKEQ. CDR3 protein: CASSQDEDRSLSDEQYF. CDR3 nucleotide sequence: TGTGCCAGCAGCCAAGACGAAGACAGGTCCCTTAGCGACGAGCAGTACTTC.

The rearrangement joins TRBV4-1 to TRBJ2-7; 7 bases align to TRBD1. Germline V lookup: CDR1 MGHRA, CDR2 YSYEKL. Trimming at V came to 4 bases and at J to 3 bases, leaving 12 bases not matched to a gene. This CDR3 contains 16 residues. The CDR3: CASSLYGQVERYEQYF. The CDR3 DNA reads TGCGCCAGCAGCCTCTACGGACAGGTTGAGCGCTACGAGCAGTACTTC.

The chain is built from TRBV6-5 and TRBJ2-1, with 12 bases fitting TRBD2. V was pared by 5 bases and J by 10 bases, with 6 bases of the junction left unmatched. The CDR3 has 14 residues. CDR1 and CDR2 (germline): MNHEY, SVGAGI. The CDR3 DNA is TGTGCCAGCAGTCCTCTAGCGGGAGGGTTCGAGCAGTTCTTC. Its translation: CASSPLAGGFEQFF.

The genes are TRBV5-1 and TRBJ1-1; 9 bases are a match to TRBD1. This CDR3 region has 14 residues. In germline, CDR1 is SGHRS, CDR2 YFSETQ. Trimming at V came to 7 bases and at J to 4 bases, leaving 8 bases not matched to a gene. In DNA, the CDR3 is TGCGCCAGCGCACCGGGACAGGGAGGCACTGAAGCTTTCTTT. Translated: CASAPGQGGTEAFF.

The chain has TRBV6-5 and TRBJ1-2; D perhaps matches TRBD1 (5 bases). V was cut by 6 bases and J by 6 bases, with 17 bases left in between. The CDR3 is made up of 14 amino acids. Germline-derived CDR1 and CDR2 are MNHEY and SVGAGI. CDR3 region: CASRTGGLIHGYTF. The DNA for the CDR3 is TGTGCCAGCAGGACCGGGGGACTGATCCATGGCTACACCTTC.

The gene calls are TRBV7-2 and TRBJ1-5; D gene ambiguous. The CDR3 sequence is 13 residues long. Germline CDR1 and CDR2: SGHTA and FQGNSA. Trimming stripped 2 bases from V and 5 bases from J, with 7 bases between. The DNA of the CDR3 is TGTGCCAGCAGCTTAACGAGTGATCAGCCCCAGCATTTT. Translated, it gives CASSLTSDQPQHF.

The V gene is TRBV30, the J gene TRBJ2-5; TRBD2 is a possible D gene (5 bases). V shed 0 bases and J shed 4 bases, with 12 bases lying between them. CDR1 and CDR2 from the germline V gene are GTSNPN and SVGIG (reference sequence). The CDR3 spans 14 residues. This CDR3 reads CAWSVGGVAETQYF. The CDR3, as DNA: TGTGCCTGGAGTGTTGGAGGAGTAGCAGAGACCCAGTACTTC.

Worth noting for this clone: The same CDR3 also results from other DNA sequences found in this sample. The chain is built from TRBV6-1 and TRBJ2-1; 11 nucleotides match TRBD2. V was pared by 1 base and J by 8 bases, with 7 bases of the junction left unmatched. Germline CDR1 and CDR2: MNHNS and SASEGT. This CDR3 is built from 16 residues. CDR3: CASSEGGSGRAHEQFF. The CDR3 DNA reads TGTGCCAGCAGTGAAGGGGGTAGCGGGAGGGCCCATGAGCAGTTCTTC.

This clone was seen only a few times. V is TRBV28 and J is TRBJ1-2; 7 bases map to TRBD1. Germline loops: CDR1 MDHEN, CDR2 SYDVKM. V lost 6 bases, J lost 6 bases, and 7 bases stayed unmatched. The CDR3 is 13 amino acids. Here the CDR3 reads CASRDRIGDGYTF. The CDR3 nucleotides read TGTGCCAGCAGGGACAGGATTGGGGATGGCTACACCTTC.

This chain joins TRBV10-1 and TRBJ2-1; TRBD2 aligns across 10 bases. V lost 3 bases, J lost 9 bases, and 20 bases stayed unmatched. The length of the CDR3 is 19 residues. From germline, CDR1 is WNHNN and CDR2 SYGVQD (reference sequence). The CDR3, as DNA: TGCGCCAGCAGTGATAGCCCACTAGCGGGAAAAGGGCCACAGGGTGAGCAGTTCTTC. Residues: CASSDSPLAGKGPQGEQFF.

The genes are TRBV5-6 and TRBJ1-1; D ambiguous. Trimming removed 1 base from V and 6 bases from J, with 10 bases in between. Germline V CDR1 and CDR2: SGHDT, YYEEEE. This CDR3 comprises 13 residues. The CDR3 is CASSLTGSAEAFF. The DNA of the CDR3 is TGTGCCAGCAGCTTGACGGGTTCGGCTGAAGCTTTCTTT.

This clone was seen only a few times. The V gene is TRBV2, the J gene TRBJ1-2; 7 nucleotides align to TRBD1. The junction had 0 bases not matched to a gene; V was cut back by 3 bases and J by 5 bases. The CDR3 consists of 12 residues. The germline V gene encodes CDR1 SNHLY and CDR2 FYNNEI. CDR3 amino acids: CASSETGYGYTF. In DNA form, the CDR3 reads TGTGCCAGCAGTGAGACAGGGTATGGCTACACCTTC.

The chain combines TRBV18 with TRBJ2-7, with 9 nucleotides matching TRBD2. Germline V lookup: CDR1 KGHSH, CDR2 LQKENI. The CDR3 spans 13 residues. Germline trimming cut 5 bases from V and 3 bases from J; bases unmatched to any gene: 2. CDR3 in DNA: TGTGCCAGCTCAGGGACTAGCAGCTACGAGCAGTACTTC. Protein sequence: CASSGTSSYEQYF.

This clone has a single count. This rearrangement joins TRBV4-1 to TRBJ2-1; 12 bases are shared with TRBD2. Germline loops: CDR1 MGHRA, CDR2 YSYEKL. CDR3 size: 19 residues. Trimming cost V 0 bases and J 0 bases; bases outside gene matches: 6. The CDR3 DNA reads TGCGCCAGCAGCCAAGATAGGCTAGCGGGAGGGACCTCCTACAATGAGCAGTTCTTC. Protein product: CASSQDRLAGGTSYNEQFF.

The chain is built from TRBV6-1 and TRBJ1-2; TRBD1 matches 11 bases. The CDR3 runs 17 residues. CDR1 and CDR2 (germline): MNHNS, SASEGT. The ends lost 3 bases at V and 4 bases at J; junction bases unmatched: 10. In nucleotides, the CDR3 is TGTGCCAGCAGTGATCAGGACAGGGGGCGAGGAGGCTATGGCTACACCTTC. This sequence encodes CASSDQDRGRGGYGYTF.

The chain is built from TRBV18 and TRBJ2-7; possibly TRBD1 for D (5 bases). The CDR3 length is 14 residues. Trimming shortened V by 6 bases and J by 0 bases, and 12 bases separated the two germline ends. The germline CDR1 and CDR2 sequences are KGHSH and LQKENI. CDR3 residues: CASSPPGYSYEQYF. The CDR3 bases are TGTGCCAGCTCCCCCCCAGGGTACTCCTACGAGCAGTACTTC. The whole variable domain, remainder taken from reference TRBV18 and TRBJ2-7, is NAGVMQNPRHLVRRRGQEARLRCSPMKGHSHVYWYRQLPEEGLKFMVYLQKENIIDESGMPKERFSAEFPKEGPSILRIQQVVRGDSAAYFCASSPPGYSYEQYFGPGTRLTVT.

Concerning this clone: In the same sample, other DNA sequences code for this CDR3. The chain employs TRBV30 and TRBJ1-3; no clear D. CDR1 and CDR2 from the germline V gene are GTSNPN and SVGIG (reference sequence). V lost 0 bases and J 0 bases, leaving 3 bases between the germline ends. This CDR3 is built from 13 residues. Here the CDR3 DNA reads TGTGCCTGGAGTGTCAACTCTGGAAACACCATATATTTT. It is translated as CAWSVNSGNTIYF.

CDR3 in DNA: TGTGCCAGCTCACCAGCGCAGAACACTGAAGCTTTCTTT. Its translation: CASSPAQNTEAFF. The chain combines TRBV18 with TRBJ1-1; D is unresolved. Germline V gives CDR1 KGHSH, CDR2 LQKENI. This CDR3 is 13 amino acids long. V lost 2 bases, J lost 1 base, and 5 bases lay in between.

This clone was counted once. This chain links TRBV25-1 with TRBJ1-3, with TRBD1 matching over 11 bases. Unmatched junction bases numbered 7, after V lost 4 bases and J lost 5 bases. CDR1 MGHDK and CDR2 SYGVNS come from the germline V gene. The CDR3 is 16 amino acids. CDR3 region: CASSGAGQGARNTIYF. The CDR3, as DNA: TGTGCCAGCAGTGGAGCTGGACAGGGGGCTAGAAACACCATATATTTT.

The V and J genes are TRBV2 and TRBJ2-1; 12 positions match TRBD2. J was trimmed by 10 bases and V by 6 bases; bases with no gene match: 4. CDR3 size: 13 residues. Per germline, CDR1 SNHLY and CDR2 FYNNEI. The CDR3 coding sequence is TGTGCCAGCAGAGCTAGCGGGAGGGGGGAGCAGTTCTTC. Protein sequence: CASRASGRGEQFF.

This clone has only a few counts. The CDR3 protein is CASSRDRFTGELFF. CDR3 bases: TGTGCCAGCTCGAGGGACAGGTTTACCGGGGAGCTGTTTTTT. V and J are TRBV18 and TRBJ2-2; 8 bases align to TRBD1. The germline V gene has CDR1 KGHSH and CDR2 LQKENI. The CDR3 is 14 residues long. The trim removed 6 bases at V and 5 bases at J, leaving 5 bases unmatched.

This chain uses TRBV18 with TRBJ2-7, with D tentatively TRBD1 (5 bases). CDR3 length: 13 amino acids. Germline CDR1 reads KGHSH; CDR2 reads LQKENI. V was trimmed by 2 bases and J by 2 bases, leaving 7 bases between them. Here the CDR3 reads CASSPGAAYEQYF. DNA of the CDR3: TGTGCCAGCTCACCAGGGGCGGCCTACGAGCAGTACTTC.

The rearrangement uses TRBV19 and TRBJ2-1; the match to TRBD2 covers 13 bases. CDR3 length equals 17 residues. Germline loops: CDR1 LNHDA, CDR2 SQIVND (reference sequence). The V and J ends lost 2 bases and 5 bases, in that order; junction bases with no gene match: 6. CDR3 sequence reads: CASSITSGRAINNEQFF. The CDR3 bases are TGTGCCAGTAGTATAACTAGCGGGAGGGCCATCAACAATGAGCAGTTCTTC.

This clone was detected only once. The chain links TRBV5-6 to TRBJ2-7; 10 bases align to TRBD2. Trimming took 4 bases from V and 2 from J; bases not matched to a gene: 3. The CDR3 is made up of 14 amino acids. Per the germline V gene, CDR1 is SGHDT and CDR2 is YYEEEE. Here the CDR3 DNA reads TGTGCCAGCAGCGTGGGACTAGCGACCTACGAGCAGTACTTC. Residues: CASSVGLATYEQYF.

The CDR3 sequence is CASSAGQGAVYRGYTF. In nucleotides, the CDR3 is TGTGCCAGCAGCGCCGGACAGGGGGCAGTTTATCGAGGCTACACCTTC. This chain joins TRBV5-4 and TRBJ1-2; TRBD1 matches at 11 bases. Per germline, CDR1 SGHNT and CDR2 YYREEE (reference sequence). After removal of 4 bases from V and 8 bases from J, the junction contained 13 bases not matched to a gene. The CDR3 extends over 16 amino acids. Complete variable domain (other parts from reference TRBV5-4 and TRBJ1-2): ETGVTQSPTHLIKTRGQQVTLRCSSQSGHNTVSWYQQALGQGPQFIFQYYREEENGRGNFPPRFSGLQFPNYSSELNVNALELDDSALYLCASSAGQGAVYRGYTFGSGTRLTVV.

The V call is TRBV29-1, the J call TRBJ1-4, with D possibly TRBD1 on 5 matching bases. Between the trimmed V and J ends, which lost 7 bases and 8 bases, there was a span of 17 bases. Germline CDR1 reads SQVTM; CDR2 reads ANQGSEA. This CDR3 has 13 amino acids. CDR3 protein: CSGGRGLNEKLFF. Here the CDR3 DNA reads TGCAGCGGGGGGAGGGGCCTTAACGAAAAACTGTTTTTT.

The V call is TRBV27, the J call TRBJ1-4; D remains unclear. Germline CDR1 reads MNHEY; CDR2 reads SMNVEV (reference sequence). The germline V and J ends were trimmed by 6 bases and 6 bases, with 20 bases remaining between them. There are 16 residues in the CDR3. CDR3 sequence: CASSLSTGRVYEKLFF. The CDR3 DNA follows: TGTGCCAGCAGCCTAAGTACCGGGAGGGTTTATGAAAAACTGTTTTTT.

V and J are TRBV7-8 and TRBJ1-2; 7 bases align to TRBD1. The CDR3 length is 14 residues. Looked up from germline, CDR1 is SGHVS and CDR2 is FQNEAQ. Trimming took 5 bases from V and 7 from J; bases not matched to a gene: 10. Here the CDR3 reads CASSPTGPGGGYTF. The CDR3 DNA follows: TGTGCCAGCAGCCCGACAGGGCCCGGGGGTGGCTACACCTTC.

This clone was counted only a few times. The rearrangement joins TRBV2 to TRBJ1-3; D remains unclear. CDR3 length: 11 amino acids. V gave up 4 bases and J gave up 8 bases, with 6 bases separating them. The germline V gene encodes CDR1 SNHLY and CDR2 FYNNEI. CDR3 amino acids: CASSGADTIYF. The DNA for the CDR3 is TGTGCCAGCAGTGGGGCAGACACCATATATTTT.

V is TRBV15 and J is TRBJ2-2; 14 bases agree with TRBD2. Trimming at V came to 1 base and at J to 3 bases, leaving 13 bases not matched to a gene. Germline V gives CDR1 LNHNV, CDR2 YYDKDF (reference sequence). The CDR3 spans 21 residues. The CDR3 sequence is CATSRVAGTSGRGIYTGELFF. CDR3 DNA sequence: TGTGCCACCAGCAGAGTAGCCGGGACTAGCGGGAGAGGGATCTACACCGGGGAGCTGTTTTTT.

The chain employs TRBV29-1 and TRBJ2-5; 10 positions match TRBD2. CDR1 SQVTM and CDR2 ANQGSEA come from the germline V gene. CDR3 length: 14 residues. V trimming: 4 bases; J trimming: 4 bases; junction bases outside the gene matches: 6. The CDR3 nucleotides are TGCAGCGTTGGGGCTAGCGGGAGAATAGAGACCCAGTACTTC. The encoded protein is CSVGASGRIETQYF.

The V and J genes are TRBV5-6 and TRBJ1-5; the D is unclear. The CDR3 runs 12 residues. Germline loops: CDR1 SGHDT, CDR2 YYEEEE. Deletions cut 4 bases from V and 4 bases from J, with 6 bases between. The CDR3 bases are TGTGCCAGCAGCATAAATAATCAGCCCCAGCATTTT. It encodes CASSINNQPQHF.